This T cell receptor beta chain was retrieved from a study of tumor-infiltrating lymphocytes in primary liver carcinoma. Overall study findings and caveats: Tumors had a significantly higher top-250-clone fraction than blood (p = 0.039).

Between roughly 17 and 33 mg of unsorted bulk tissue served as the source from which RNA and DNA were co-extracted. In germline, CDR1 is MRHNA, CDR2 SNTAGT. Trimming cost V 3 bases and J 14 bases, with 20 bases left between them. The CDR3 runs 14 residues. As to this clonotype: The antigen is unknown.

Researchers generated TCR beta cDNA from roughly 510 ng of total RNA, relying on a constant-region primer. Three nested multiplex PCR rounds of slightly modified ARM-PCR generated TCR beta libraries. The opening two PCR rounds, ten to eleven cycles each, paired TRBV1-TRBV30 forward primers with a C-beta reverse primer. Using its own MiXCR run on the multiplex PCR reads, TCRdb lists one record per CDR3 protein. The sample lists about 66,000 distinct CDR3 sequences, about 71% occurring once. This clonotype originated in a man aged 35 to 55 with primary liver carcinoma and hepatitis B virus infection. V and J are TRBV6-4 and TRBJ2-1, with a tentative D call TRBD2 (5 bases). The material sequenced was liver tumor tissue from sampling region 4. As for subset: tumor region T4, right-lateral pole. The CDR3 loop reads CASSERGSEDGEFF. The CDR3 nucleotides are TGTGCCAGCAGTGAACGTGGGAGTGAAGATGGGGAGTTCTTC.